Sequencing of this T cell receptor beta chain was carried out in a study of cytomegalovirus exposure and HLA in healthy donors. In the PCR, 60 Vbeta and 13 Jbeta primers were used. Profiling relied on immunoSEQ multiplex PCR, and the TCRdb table lists in-frame clones only, not all of them. The data hold over 95,000 clones, with roughly three quarters observed a single time. V lost 4 bases to trimming and J lost 7 bases; unmatched junction nucleotides: 4. Germline lookup yields CDR1 SGHDN and CDR2 FVKESK. CDR3 length: 13 amino acids. This receptor was identified in a female donor in good health and CMV-seronegative. The sample comprised PBMCs. The chain couples TRBV14 to TRBJ1-2, with 9 bases matching TRBD1. Here the CDR3 reads CASSPHRGLGYTF. The CDR3 nucleotides read TGTGCCAGCAGCCCCCACAGGGGGCTTGGCTACACCTTC.